Listed below are T cell receptor beta chains from one sample, sequenced in a study of glioma-infiltrating T cells. A single record per CDR3 protein comes from TCRdb applying MiXCR to the multiplex PCR reads. The sample has approximately 100,000 distinct CDR3 sequences; around 29% are singletons. The sample taken for sequencing was glioma tissue, nonneoplastic brain tissue, or PBMCs (not recorded which). The receptors were sampled from a human donor with low-grade glioma or glioblastoma, undergoing nonglioma brain surgery, or in good health (not recorded which). Both conserved end residues are part of each CDR3. A D gene is named only where the DNA matches it firmly. Size values are once, few and many counts, or a class for expanded clones, and some rows have none.

clone_size | j_call | d_call | v_call | cdr3_nt | cdr3_aa
few | TRBJ1-4 | NA | TRBV12-3/TRBV12-4 | TGTGCCAGCAGTTTACGGGTTCAGGCCACTAATGAAAAACTGTTTTTT | CASSLRVQATNEKLFF
few | TRBJ1-2 | TRBD1 | TRBV10-3 | TGTGCCGTCCGTGGACAGGAAAACTATGGCTACACCTTC | CAVRGQENYGYTF
many | TRBJ2-7 | NA | TRBV28 | TGTGCCAGCAGCTTTAATTCACCTTACGAGCAGTACTTC | CASSFNSPYEQYF
NA | TRBJ1-2 | NA | TRBV29-1 | TGCAGCGTTGAAAAAGGAGGGAACTATGGCTACACCTTC | CSVEKGGNYGYTF
many | TRBJ1-6 | NA | TRBV7-2 | TGTGCCAGCAGCTCTTTTTACCTCTCCTATAATTCACCCCTCCACTTT | CASSSFYLSYNSPLHF
NA | TRBJ1-1 | NA | TRBV7-9 | TGTGCCAGCAGCTTAGGAGAGACGGTGAACACTGAAGCTCTCTTT | CASSLGETVNTEALF
few | TRBJ2-5 | TRBD1 | TRBV7-2 | TGTGCCAGCAGCTTAGTCAGGAGCGCTAGACAGGGACCAAAAGAGACCCAGTACTTC | CASSLVRSARQGPKETQYF
many | TRBJ1-2 | NA | TRBV12-3/TRBV12-4 | TGTGCCAGCAGTGGGACATACTATGGCTACACCTTC | CASSGTYYGYTF
NA | TRBJ1-4 | NA | TRBV5-4 | TGTGCCAGCAGACCTGGACAGATTAATGAAAAACTGTTTTTT | CASRPGQINEKLFF
many | TRBJ1-5 | NA | TRBV4-1 | TGCGCCAGCAGCCAAGATGGGGGAAGCAATCAGCCCCAGCATTTT | CASSQDGGSNQPQHF
many | TRBJ2-7 | NA | TRBV25-1 | TGTGCCAGCAGTGAAACTACCTACGAGCAGTACTTC | CASSETTYEQYF
many | TRBJ1-3 | TRBD1 | TRBV25-1 | TGTGCCAGCGGTCTCGGGACAGGGACTGGAAACACCATATATTTT | CASGLGTGTGNTIYF
many | TRBJ1-1 | NA | TRBV6-2/TRBV6-3 | TGTGCCAGCAGTTATGTGTGGGGGCAAGCTTTCTTT | CASSYVWGQAFF
few | TRBJ2-4 | NA | TRBV12-3/TRBV12-4 | TGTGCCAGCAGTTTAGCGTGGGGAGAGCAAAACATTCAGTACTTC | CASSLAWGEQNIQYF
few | TRBJ2-5 | TRBD2 | TRBV6-1 | TGTGCCAGCAGCGGGACTAGCGGGGGGGAAGAGACCCAGTACTTC | CASSGTSGGEETQYF
NA | TRBJ1-4 | NA | TRBV27 | TGTGCCACCAGTGATTATCAGGGGAATTGTCCCGAAAAACTGTTTTTT | CATSDYQGNCPEKLFF
few | TRBJ2-1 | TRBD2 | TRBV2 | TGTGCCAGCAATGGCCAGCGGGGGGTACCGGGGCAGTTCTTC | CASNGQRGVPGQFF
many | TRBJ2-3 | NA | TRBV2 | TGTGCCAGCAGCCCATCCAGTGGGTCGCCAGATACGCAGTATTTT | CASSPSSGSPDTQYF
NA | TRBJ2-3 | NA | TRBV5-1 | TGCGCCAGAAGCTTTAAAGGGGCTAGCACAGATACGCAGTATTTT | CARSFKGASTDTQYF
few | TRBJ2-3 | NA | TRBV14 | TGTGCCAGCAGCCGTATCAGGGGTGAATCCGATACGCAGTATTTT | CASSRIRGESDTQYF
NA | TRBJ2-5 | NA | TRBV6-6 | TGTGCCAGCAGTTACTCGGACAGCGCGCCAGAGACCCAGTACTTC | CASSYSDSAPETQYF
NA | TRBJ2-1 | NA | TRBV20-1 | TGCAGTGCTAGTAGCACCTACAATGAGCAGTTCTTC | CSASSTYNEQFF
NA | TRBJ2-1 | NA | TRBV20-1 | TGCAGTGCTAGAGAACCGGGACCAGGCATCAACGAGAAGTTCTTC | CSAREPGPGINEKFF
NA | TRBJ2-5 | NA | TRBV29-1 | TGCAGCGCTCGCCGTACGGAGACCCAGTACTTC | CSARRTETQYF
many | TRBJ2-2 | NA | TRBV10-3 | TGTGCCATCGGATCCCTGGGGATGGACACCGGGGAGCTGTTTTTT | CAIGSLGMDTGELFF
many | TRBJ1-5 | NA | TRBV12-3/TRBV12-4 | TGTGCCAGCAGCAGTCTCGACAGATGGGACTATAGCAATCAGCCCCAGCATTTT | CASSSLDRWDYSNQPQHF
many | TRBJ1-2 | TRBD1 | TRBV4-3 | TGCGCCAGCAGCCAAGTTAACAGGGGAGGCTACACCTTC | CASSQVNRGGYTF
many | TRBJ2-1 | TRBD2 | TRBV12-3/TRBV12-4 | TGTGCCAGCAGTTTAAGCGGGGGGAATTACAATGAGCAGTTCTTC | CASSLSGGNYNEQFF
few | TRBJ1-1 | NA | TRBV14 | TGTGCCAGCAGCCAGAATGTGGACACTGAAGCTTTCTTT | CASSQNVDTEAFF
many | TRBJ1-1 | NA | TRBV6-1 | TGTGCCAGCAACGGGCAGTCCACTGAAGCTTTCTTT | CASNGQSTEAFF
NA | TRBJ1-3 | NA | TRBV2 | TGTGCCAGCAGTGGATTAGGAGGAAACACCATATATTTT | CASSGLGGNTIYF
few | TRBJ2-7 | TRBD1 | TRBV29-1 | TGCAGCGTTGAAGTCCAGACAGGGGGCTACGAGCAGTACTTC | CSVEVQTGGYEQYF
NA | TRBJ1-1 | TRBD1 | TRBV12-3/TRBV12-4 | TGTGCCAGAAGTCATACCGGGACAGAGAAAGCTTTCTTT | CARSHTGTEKAFF
many | TRBJ2-5 | NA | TRBV3-1 | TGTGCCAGCAGCCTCCGAATGGGAGGAGAGACCCAGTACTTC | CASSLRMGGETQYF
many | TRBJ2-5 | NA | TRBV3-1 | TGTGCCAGCAGCCAACCGGGTCGCGATCAAGAGACCCAGTACTTC | CASSQPGRDQETQYF
NA | TRBJ2-1 | TRBD2 | TRBV3-1 | TGTGCCAGCTCAGCCATGACTAGCGGGGGCAATGAGCAGTTCTTC | CASSAMTSGGNEQFF
few | TRBJ2-1 | NA | TRBV7-3 | TGTGCCAGCAGCTTAACTTGGGGGGATGAGCAGTTCTTC | CASSLTWGDEQFF
few | TRBJ1-2 | NA | TRBV4-3 | TGCGCCAGCAGCCAAACCGGGGGCAGTAAGAATGGCTACACCTTC | CASSQTGGSKNGYTF
many | TRBJ2-1 | NA | TRBV12-3/TRBV12-4 | TGTGCCAGCAGTGCGAACAATGAGCAGTTCTTC | CASSANNEQFF
many | TRBJ2-3 | NA | TRBV28 | TGTGCCAGCAGTTTAAGGACTGGGCGGGCAGATACGCAGTATTTT | CASSLRTGRADTQYF
few | TRBJ2-4 | NA | TRBV20-1 | TGCAGTGTTCAAAAGGAGGGGTTATCTCTAGCCAAAAACATTCAGTACTTC | CSVQKEGLSLAKNIQYF
few | TRBJ1-2 | TRBD1 | TRBV10-3 | TGTGCCATCAGCCCGGGACAGGGAGACTATGGCTACACCTTC | CAISPGQGDYGYTF
many | TRBJ2-7 | TRBD1 | TRBV6-1 | TGTGCCAGCAAAAGACAGGGGGTAACTCCCTACGAGCAGTACTTC | CASKRQGVTPYEQYF